This TCR beta chain came from a study of T cell responses to AZD1222 COVID-19 vaccine. At the level of the study: Second-dose recipients at about 4 or about 12 weeks were treated as one pooled group.

Of note for this clone: Its specificity is unknown.

Study conclusions and caveats: A mostly white British donor set with more females was recruited, and clonal diversity was possibly underestimated. CD4 TCRs covered the whole spike, strongest at regions 160-218 and 743-854.

TCRdb's table, derived via immunoSEQ multiplex PCR, lists solely in-frame clones and lacks some. The sample carries roughly 130,000 clones, about 90% recorded once. V shed 4 bases, J shed 4 bases, and the junction held 10 bases outside the gene matches. Germline CDR1 and CDR2: SQVTM and ANQGSEA. The CDR3 is 15 residues long. The V gene is TRBV29-1, the J gene TRBJ2-7, with TRBD1 identical over 10 bases. The receptor comes from an adult in good health. The starting material was peripheral blood, obtained on day 0 of AZD1222 vaccination. The CDR3: CSVALGQGVRYEQYF. The CDR3 nucleotides read TGCAGCGTTGCCTTAGGACAGGGGGTGAGGTACGAGCAGTACTTC.